The text below deals with one T cell receptor beta chain. Germline V gene lookup returns CDR1 LNHDA and CDR2 SQIVND (reference sequence). Deletions cut 8 bases from V and 0 bases from J, with 14 bases between. The CDR3 has 15 residues. Assay used: immunoSEQ multiplex PCR; TCRdb lists only in-frame clones, some missing. This table holds roughly 34,000 clones, less than 90% found once. The record originates from a study of PD-1 blockade in mismatch repair-deficient tumors. The receptor comes from an adult with mismatch repair-deficient cancer. The sample in question was PBMCs, obtained roughly 6 weeks after starting pembrolizumab. The rearrangement uses TRBV19 and TRBJ1-5; D is possibly TRBD1 (5 bases). The CDR3, as DNA: TGTGCCAGTTCTTGGGCAGGGTTTAGCAATCAGCCCCAGCATTTT. It translates to CASSWAGFSNQPQHF.